These T cell receptor beta chains were read from a single sample in a study of blood T cell repertoires in COVID-19. Clones were sequenced by immunoSEQ multiplex PCR, and TCRdb holds only the in-frame ones, with some missing. In the table there are approximately 98,000 clones, around four fifths of which are singletons. Sequenced material: peripheral blood. The receptors were sampled from a woman in her seventies with acute or convalescent COVID-19. Each CDR3 is given with its conserved first and last residue. The D gene is left open where the match is weak. Clone size appears in some rows only: once, few, many, or a class for an expanded clone.

clone size: .; D gene: .; V gene: TRBV15; J gene: TRBJ2-2; CDR3 DNA: TGTGCCACCAGCAGCCCCAGGATTGGTCCCGGGGAGCTGTTTTTT; CDR3 protein: CATSSPRIGPGELFF
clone size: .; D gene: .; V gene: TRBV28; J gene: TRBJ1-1; CDR3 DNA: TGTGCCAGCAGTAAAGGACAGAACATGAACACTGAAGCTTTCTTT; CDR3 protein: CASSKGQNMNTEAFF
clone size: .; D gene: TRBD1; V gene: TRBV18; J gene: TRBJ2-5; CDR3 DNA: TGTGCCAGCTCATTCCGGGACAGGGGATCCGCGGCCTCCGGGGAGACCCAGTACTTC; CDR3 protein: CASSFRDRGSAASGETQYF
clone size: .; D gene: .; V gene: TRBV19; J gene: TRBJ2-5; CDR3 DNA: TGTGCCAGTAGTATAATCGGCCGGGGGGCCGAGGAAGAGACCCAGTACTTC; CDR3 protein: CASSIIGRGAEEETQYF
clone size: .; D gene: .; V gene: TRBV11-2; J gene: TRBJ1-1; CDR3 DNA: TGTGCCAGCAGCTTAGTTAGTACCGGCACTGAAGCTTTCTTT; CDR3 protein: CASSLVSTGTEAFF
clone size: .; D gene: .; V gene: TRBV5-1; J gene: TRBJ2-2; CDR3 DNA: TGCGCCAGCAGCTTTAACAGAGCGAACACCGGGGAGCTGTTTTTT; CDR3 protein: CASSFNRANTGELFF
clone size: .; D gene: TRBD2; V gene: TRBV3-1/TRBV3-2; J gene: TRBJ2-2; CDR3 DNA: TGTGCCAGCAGCCTAGCGGGACTGTACACCGGGGAGCTGTTTTTT; CDR3 protein: CASSLAGLYTGELFF
clone size: .; D gene: TRBD1; V gene: TRBV6-6; J gene: TRBJ1-5; CDR3 DNA: TGTGCCAGCATCGGACAGGGGGCTGGGGGCAATCAGCCCCAGCATTTT; CDR3 protein: CASIGQGAGGNQPQHF
clone size: .; D gene: TRBD2; V gene: TRBV3-1/TRBV3-2; J gene: TRBJ2-5; CDR3 DNA: TGTGCCAGCAGCCCTGGCCAGCGGGGGGGATCAGAGACCCAGTACTTC; CDR3 protein: CASSPGQRGGSETQYF
clone size: .; D gene: .; V gene: TRBV6-1; J gene: TRBJ2-4; CDR3 DNA: TGTGCCAGCAGTGGAGGGATTCTCCTACTAGCCAAAAACATTCAGTACTTC; CDR3 protein: CASSGGILLLAKNIQYF
clone size: .; D gene: .; V gene: TRBV5-6; J gene: TRBJ1-3; CDR3 DNA: TGTGCCAGCAGCTATCCCGGTACGGTCGACACCATATATTTT; CDR3 protein: CASSYPGTVDTIYF
clone size: .; D gene: TRBD1; V gene: TRBV18; J gene: TRBJ1-1; CDR3 DNA: TGTGCCAGCTCACCACCGAGGGGTAGGGGGCGAGGCACTGAAGCTTTCTTT; CDR3 protein: CASSPPRGRGRGTEAFF
clone size: few; D gene: TRBD1; V gene: TRBV30; J gene: TRBJ1-2; CDR3 DNA: TGTGCCTGGAGTTGGACAGGAGCAAAGGGAGGCTACACCTTC; CDR3 protein: CAWSWTGAKGGYTF
clone size: .; D gene: .; V gene: TRBV9; J gene: TRBJ2-1; CDR3 DNA: TGTGCCAGCAGCGTAGGCCCACCCGTAGCGGCGGGAAGAGTCCACAATGAGCAGTTCTTC; CDR3 protein: CASSVGPPVAAGRVHNEQFF
clone size: .; D gene: TRBD1; V gene: TRBV28; J gene: TRBJ2-5; CDR3 DNA: TGTGCCAGCAGTTTAGGCAGGCGGGGACAGGGGGAGACCCAGTACTTC; CDR3 protein: CASSLGRRGQGETQYF
clone size: few; D gene: TRBD1; V gene: TRBV5-1; J gene: TRBJ1-4; CDR3 DNA: TGCGCCAGATTTGACAGGGCGACCTTCGAAAAACTGTTTTTT; CDR3 protein: CARFDRATFEKLFF
clone size: .; D gene: TRBD1; V gene: TRBV2; J gene: TRBJ1-2; CDR3 DNA: TGTGCCAGCAACAGGGACAGAAACTATGGCTACACCTTC; CDR3 protein: CASNRDRNYGYTF
clone size: .; D gene: .; V gene: TRBV27; J gene: TRBJ1-4; CDR3 DNA: TGTGCCAGCAGTTTAGCCGGGCAGGGAAGGGGAAAACTGTTTTTT; CDR3 protein: CASSLAGQGRGKLFF
clone size: .; D gene: .; V gene: TRBV9; J gene: TRBJ2-5; CDR3 DNA: TGTGCCAGCAGCGAGGGGCGGGGACTAGAGACCCAGTACTTC; CDR3 protein: CASSEGRGLETQYF
clone size: .; D gene: .; V gene: TRBV7-2; J gene: TRBJ1-2; CDR3 DNA: TGTGCCAGCAGCTTAGCCCCATTAGCAGGCTACACCTTC; CDR3 protein: CASSLAPLAGYTF
clone size: .; D gene: .; V gene: TRBV25-1; J gene: TRBJ1-2; CDR3 DNA: TGTGCCAGCAGTGACAGGCGGCGGGCTAACTATGGCTACACCTTC; CDR3 protein: CASSDRRRANYGYTF
clone size: once; D gene: TRBD2; V gene: TRBV5-4; J gene: TRBJ2-1; CDR3 DNA: TGTGCCAGCAGCCTACCTAGCGGGAGGGCCCATGAGCAGTTCTTC; CDR3 protein: CASSLPSGRAHEQFF
clone size: .; D gene: TRBD1; V gene: TRBV28; J gene: TRBJ1-5; CDR3 DNA: TGTGCCAGCCAAGACAGGGGGCAGCAGCCCCAGCATTTT; CDR3 protein: CASQDRGQQPQHF
clone size: .; D gene: TRBD1; V gene: TRBV19; J gene: TRBJ1-2; CDR3 DNA: TGTGCCAGTCGCCTGACAGGGGTTCGGAGCTATGGCTACACCTTC; CDR3 protein: CASRLTGVRSYGYTF
clone size: .; D gene: .; V gene: TRBV6-2/TRBV6-3; J gene: TRBJ1-1; CDR3 DNA: TGTGCCAGCAGTTACTCGGCATCTGAAGCTTTCTTT; CDR3 protein: CASSYSASEAFF
clone size: .; D gene: TRBD1; V gene: TRBV25-1; J gene: TRBJ2-5; CDR3 DNA: TGTGCCAGCAGTGAACGCCAGGGGGCGATCTTGGAAGAGACCCAGTACTTC; CDR3 protein: CASSERQGAILEETQYF
clone size: once; D gene: .; V gene: TRBV7-7; J gene: TRBJ2-2; CDR3 DNA: TGTGCTAGCAGCTCTCCCCAAGAGGCCGGGGAGCTGTTTTTT; CDR3 protein: CASSSPQEAGELFF
clone size: .; D gene: .; V gene: TRBV9; J gene: TRBJ1-3; CDR3 DNA: TGTGCCAGCAGCGTAGGGCCAGGTTCGTCTGGAAACACCATATATTTT; CDR3 protein: CASSVGPGSSGNTIYF
clone size: .; D gene: .; V gene: TRBV7-8; J gene: TRBJ1-5; CDR3 DNA: TGTGCCAGCAGCAATACCGGGACAACGATTAGCAATCAGCCCCAGCATTTT; CDR3 protein: CASSNTGTTISNQPQHF
clone size: .; D gene: TRBD2; V gene: TRBV3-1/TRBV3-2; J gene: TRBJ2-3; CDR3 DNA: TGTGCCAGCAGCCAAGATGGGACTAGCGGGAGGGCCAGTACGCAGTATTTT; CDR3 protein: CASSQDGTSGRASTQYF
clone size: .; D gene: .; V gene: TRBV6-5; J gene: TRBJ1-1; CDR3 DNA: TGTGCCAGCGGGTCAGGGGCTTGGGTGAACACTGAAGCTTTCTTT; CDR3 protein: CASGSGAWVNTEAFF
clone size: .; D gene: .; V gene: TRBV5-8; J gene: TRBJ1-5; CDR3 DNA: TGTGCCAGCAGTTCAGGGGTCAATAGCAATCAGCCCCAGCATTTT; CDR3 protein: CASSSGVNSNQPQHF
clone size: few; D gene: TRBD1; V gene: TRBV5-1; J gene: TRBJ1-4; CDR3 DNA: TGCGCCAGCAGCTTGATCCCGGGACAGCTTAATGAAAAACTGTTTTTT; CDR3 protein: CASSLIPGQLNEKLFF
clone size: .; D gene: TRBD2; V gene: TRBV2; J gene: TRBJ2-3; CDR3 DNA: TGTGCCAGCAGCCTACCTAGCGGGGGGAGCACAGATACGCAGTATTTT; CDR3 protein: CASSLPSGGSTDTQYF
clone size: .; D gene: .; V gene: TRBV18; J gene: TRBJ1-5; CDR3 DNA: TGTGCCAGCTCACCAAGGGAACCCGGAGGTAATAGCAATCAGCCCCAGCATTTT; CDR3 protein: CASSPREPGGNSNQPQHF
clone size: .; D gene: TRBD1; V gene: TRBV7-2; J gene: TRBJ1-5; CDR3 DNA: TGTGCCAGCAGCTTAGACAGGGGGGTTGGCAATCAGCCCCAGCATTTT; CDR3 protein: CASSLDRGVGNQPQHF
clone size: .; D gene: TRBD2; V gene: TRBV3-1/TRBV3-2; J gene: TRBJ2-5; CDR3 DNA: TGTGCCAGCAGCCTCTTAGCGGGATCTACGGACTTC; CDR3 protein: CASSLLAGSTDF
clone size: .; D gene: .; V gene: TRBV5-6; J gene: TRBJ2-3; CDR3 DNA: TGTGCCAGCAGCTTGGGGGCTGATACGCAGTATTTT; CDR3 protein: CASSLGADTQYF